This is a list of T cell receptor beta chains from one sample in a study of control samples from healthy donors and cancer patients. Using immunoSEQ multiplex PCR, the repertoire was profiled, and TCRdb retains in-frame clones only, with some absent. The sample consists of some 110,000 clones, approximately 90% of them appearing once. Material for sequencing was blood. All receptors come from a woman in her seventies in good health. CDR3s include the opening cysteine and the closing phenylalanine or tryptophan. The D gene is left open where the match is weak. Clone size appears in some rows only: once, few, many, or a class for an expanded clone.

>TRBJ2-6|.|TRBV5-1|.
CASSRRGGSGANVLTF
TGCGCCAGCAGCAGGAGAGGGGGCTCTGGGGCCAACGTCCTGACTTTC
>TRBJ2-5|TRBD2|TRBV5-4|.
CASSGQAGGLSETQYF
TGTGCCAGCAGCGGACAGGCGGGGGGGCTTTCGGAGACCCAGTACTTC
>TRBJ1-4|TRBD1|TRBV27|.
CASSFQGEGEKLFF
TGTGCCAGCAGTTTCCAGGGGGAGGGGGAAAAACTGTTTTTT
>TRBJ2-1|TRBD2|TRBV7-2|.
CASTPGLLAGGPGEQFF
TGTGCCAGCACCCCGGGGCTGCTAGCGGGGGGGCCGGGAGAGCAGTTCTTC
>TRBJ1-5|TRBD1|TRBV7-8|.
CASSLGQNQPQHF
TGTGCCAGCAGCTTGGGACAGAATCAGCCCCAGCATTTT
>TRBJ2-7|TRBD1|TRBV4-1|once
CASSQTMDRGEQYF
TGCGCCAGCAGCCAAACCATGGACAGGGGCGAGCAGTACTTC
>TRBJ1-5|TRBD1|TRBV9|.
CASSTGTAGQPQHF
TGTGCCAGCAGCACAGGGACAGCGGGTCAGCCCCAGCATTTT
>TRBJ2-7|.|TRBV11-2|few
CASTQVGQSYEQYF
TGTGCCAGCACCCAAGTGGGGCAGTCCTACGAGCAGTACTTC
>TRBJ2-3|TRBD2|TRBV29-1|.
CSVPGASGGHTDTQYF
TGCAGCGTCCCAGGGGCTAGCGGGGGGCACACAGATACGCAGTATTTT
>TRBJ1-1|.|TRBV18|.
CASSPQGYTEAFF
TGTGCCAGCTCACCACAGGGGTACACTGAAGCTTTCTTT
>TRBJ1-3|TRBD1|TRBV19|.
CASSILPGQGASGNTIYF
TGTGCCAGTAGTATCTTGCCGGGACAGGGGGCGTCTGGAAACACCATATATTTT
>TRBJ1-1|.|TRBV7-8|.
CASSFHFGTGNTEAFF
TGTGCCAGCAGCTTTCATTTCGGGACGGGGAACACTGAAGCTTTCTTT
>TRBJ1-2|TRBD1|TRBV7-3|.
CASSSGTGVEGYTF
TGTGCCAGCAGCTCCGGGACAGGCGTAGAAGGCTACACCTTC
>TRBJ1-1|TRBD1|TRBV19|once
CATTRTGEGEAFF
TGTGCCACTACTCGGACAGGGGAAGGTGAAGCTTTCTTT
>TRBJ1-1|TRBD1|TRBV19|.
CASSWTGETEAFF
TGTGCCAGTAGTTGGACAGGGGAGACTGAAGCTTTCTTT
>TRBJ1-5|.|TRBV2|.
CASVDTGGASNQPQHF
TGTGCCAGCGTGGACACAGGTGGGGCGAGCAATCAGCCCCAGCATTTT
>TRBJ1-2|.|TRBV20-1|.
CSAVSAIGYTF
TGCAGTGCCGTAAGCGCCATTGGCTACACCTTC
>TRBJ1-2|.|TRBV7-3|.
CASSPEQGANYGYTF
TGTGCCAGCAGCCCAGAACAGGGAGCTAACTATGGCTACACCTTC
>TRBJ1-5|.|TRBV7-2|few
CASSLGTEQPQHF
TGTGCCAGCAGCTTGGGTACAGAGCAGCCCCAGCATTTT
>TRBJ1-3|.|TRBV9|.
CASSVGRSSGNTIYF
TGCGCCAGCAGCGTAGGGCGGAGCTCTGGAAACACCATATATTTT
>TRBJ1-4|TRBD1|TRBV11-2|.
CASSVDRGTEKLFF
TGTGCCAGCAGCGTAGACAGGGGGACCGAAAAACTGTTTTTT
>TRBJ1-2|.|TRBV3-1/TRBV3-2|.
CASSPDRGWYTF
TGTGCCAGCAGCCCCGATCGTGGATGGTACACCTTC
>TRBJ1-1|.|TRBV6-2/TRBV6-3|.
CASSYGGMNTEAFF
TGTGCCAGCAGTTACGGGGGGATGAACACTGAAGCTTTCTTT
>TRBJ1-1|.|TRBV5-1|few
CASSPGTLNTEAFF
TGCGCCAGCAGCCCCGGGACCCTGAACACTGAAGCTTTCTTT
>TRBJ2-5|TRBD2|TRBV7-2|.
CASSLTRGGGGTQYF
TGTGCCAGCAGCTTAACTCGCGGGGGGGGCGGGACCCAGTACTTC
>TRBJ1-2|.|TRBV2|.
CASSVVRDYGYTF
TGTGCCAGCAGTGTAGTCAGAGACTATGGCTACACCTTC
>TRBJ1-3|.|TRBV4-1|.
CASSQVVMTGGNTIYF
TGCGCCAGCAGCCAAGTGGTTATGACAGGTGGAAACACCATATATTTT
>TRBJ2-1|TRBD2|TRBV5-1|.
CASSVAGGAFEQFF
TGCGCCAGCAGCGTGGCGGGGGGGGCGTTTGAGCAGTTCTTC
>TRBJ2-7|.|TRBV21-1|.
CASSKVGKGATYEQYF
.
>TRBJ2-5|.|TRBV5-4|.
CASSLVSKETQYF
TGTGCCAGCAGCTTGGTTAGCAAAGAGACCCAGTACTTC
>TRBJ1-2|TRBD1|TRBV14|.
CASSPVGQGHGYTF
TGTGCCAGCAGCCCTGTAGGACAGGGGCACGGCTACACCTTC
>TRBJ2-3|.|TRBV10-1|.
CASSESIFRVGGPDTQYF
TGCGCCAGCAGTGAGTCGATTTTCCGGGTTGGGGGCCCAGATACGCAGTATTTT
>TRBJ1-1|.|TRBV7-2|.
CASSLVVGNTEAFF
TGTGCCAGCAGCTTAGTGGTGGGAAACACTGAAGCTTTCTTT
>TRBJ1-2|.|TRBV3-1/TRBV3-2|.
CASSPTGYGYTF
TGTGCCAGCAGCCCCACGGGCTATGGCTACACCTTC
>TRBJ2-1|TRBD2|TRBV6-4|.
CASSDRRGDPRFF
TGTGCCAGCAGTGACAGGCGGGGGGACCCTAGGTTCTTC
>TRBJ2-5|TRBD2|TRBV19|.
CASSLGLAVSQETQYF
TGTGCCAGTAGTTTAGGACTAGCGGTGTCCCAAGAGACCCAGTACTTC
>TRBJ2-7|.|TRBV6-5|.
CASSYSVSNEQYF
TGTGCCAGCAGTTACTCCGTTTCCAACGAGCAGTACTTC
>TRBJ2-2|.|TRBV6-1|once
CASSEQVTTGELFF
TGTGCCAGCAGTGAACAGGTGACCACCGGGGAGCTGTTTTTT
>TRBJ2-5|.|TRBV6-5|once
CASSYPGSETQYF
TGTGCCAGCAGTTACCCAGGGTCAGAGACCCAGTACTTC
>TRBJ1-2|.|TRBV5-1|.
CASSLALQGGYGYTF
TGCGCCAGCAGCTTGGCCTTGCAGGGTGGCTATGGCTACACCTTC
>TRBJ1-5|.|TRBV18|.
CASSPTNSHDQPQHF
TGTGCCAGCTCACCGACGAACAGCCATGATCAGCCCCAGCATTTT
>TRBJ1-6|.|TRBV5-5|.
CASSPSGGAYSPLHF
TGTGCCAGCAGCCCGAGCGGGGGGGCCTACTCACCCCTCCACTTT
>TRBJ1-1|.|TRBV7-9|.
CASSLAGGRNTEAFF
TGTGCCAGCAGCTTAGCGGGAGGGAGGAACACTGAAGCTTTCTTT
>TRBJ2-7|TRBD2|TRBV9|few
CASSVGTAGAYEQYF
TGTGCCAGCAGCGTGGGGACGGCGGGAGCTTACGAGCAGTACTTC
>TRBJ1-1|.|TRBV28|.
CASTPGRYTEAFF
TGTGCCAGCACCCCTGGGCGGTACACTGAAGCTTTCTTT